This TCR beta chain was sequenced in a study of OX40 agonist ivuxolimab in advanced cancers. The overall study: An agonistic human IgG2 monoclonal antibody against OX40 (CD134) was given. Three patients showed partial responses: one hepatocellular carcinoma and two cutaneous melanoma cases. Study-wide results and caveats: Relative to CD4+, CD8+ T cells held more expanded clones on average. Dosing at 0.1 to 3.0 mg/kg was accompanied by clonal expansion of CD4+ and CD8+ blood T cells by week 6.

The trim removed 5 bases at V and 7 bases at J, leaving 9 bases unmatched. This CDR3 has 16 residues. CDR1 is SEHNR and CDR2 is FQNEAQ in the germline V gene (reference sequence). This clone has only one observation. Antigen unknown. The table came from immunoSEQ multiplex PCR; TCRdb's copy has only in-frame clones and leaves some out. The data show around 34,000 clones, approximately 89% seen once. The sequencing here drew on CD4+ or CD8+ T cells sorted from blood, taken in a trial of the OX40 agonist ivuxolimab. This chain connects TRBV7-9 to TRBJ2-1, with TRBD1 matching 12 bases. The origin of this receptor is an adult with an advanced solid tumor such as melanoma, head and neck, liver or kidney cancer. CDR3 sequence: CASSKRDRGLANEQFF. DNA for the CDR3: TGTGCCAGCAGCAAAAGGGACAGGGGGCTCGCGAATGAGCAGTTCTTC.